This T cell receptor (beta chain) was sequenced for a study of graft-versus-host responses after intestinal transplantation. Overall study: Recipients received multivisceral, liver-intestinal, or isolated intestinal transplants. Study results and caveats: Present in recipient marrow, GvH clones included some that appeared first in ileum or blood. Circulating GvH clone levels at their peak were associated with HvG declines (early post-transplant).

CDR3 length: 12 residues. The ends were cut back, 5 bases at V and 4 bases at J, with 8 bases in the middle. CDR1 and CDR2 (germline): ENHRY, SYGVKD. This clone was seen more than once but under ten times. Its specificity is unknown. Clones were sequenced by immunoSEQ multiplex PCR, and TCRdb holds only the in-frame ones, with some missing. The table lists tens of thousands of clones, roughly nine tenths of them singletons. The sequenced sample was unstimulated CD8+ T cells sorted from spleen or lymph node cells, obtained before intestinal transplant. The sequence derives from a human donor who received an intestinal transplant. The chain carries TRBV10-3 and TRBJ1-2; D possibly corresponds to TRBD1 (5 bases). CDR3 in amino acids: CAISTQGYGYTF. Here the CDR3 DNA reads TGTGCCATCAGTACTCAGGGCTATGGCTACACCTTC.